The clone carrying this T cell receptor beta chain came up a few times. What it binds is unknown. This record belongs to a study of T-cell reconstitution after alpha-beta-depleted transplantation in children. Whole-study results and caveats: After one year, T-cell counts and TCRbeta diversity mostly came from new T cells. Several patients had high TCRbeta diversity at day 60; it came from surviving recipient T cells and thymic progenitors. After transplant, at about two months, alpha-beta T cells were reportedly derived from several hundred expanded graft clones.

As it was prepared, the TCRbeta library received unique molecular identifiers. MiXCR, applied by TCRdb to the PCR reads, yields one record per CDR3 protein. The sample has hundreds of thousands of distinct CDR3 sequences, 16% seen once. CDR1 is SQVTM, CDR2 ANQGSEA, per germline. CDR3 length: 14 residues. V lost 2 bases, J lost 1 base, and 11 bases lay in between. The source was PBMCs, mostly from graft donor cells, collected 360 days after TCRalphabeta/CD19-depleted stem cell transplant. This chain connects TRBV29-1 to TRBJ1-2; D call uncertain. This receptor was identified in a boy under two years old who had a stem cell transplant for Wiskott-Aldrich syndrome, so the T cells may come from the graft donor. The CDR3 DNA reads as TGCAGCGTTGAATCCAGTATCCTTAACTATGGCTACACCTTC. Amino acids: CSVESSILNYGYTF.